The rows below give T cell receptor beta chains drawn from one sample of a study of T cell repertoires in cytomegalovirus infection. TCRdb re-analysed the reads in MiXCR, keeping a single row per CDR3 protein. The sample includes hundreds of thousands of distinct CDR3 sequences, around 32% of them seen just once. For these receptors, no antigen is known. The starting material was cultured CD8+ T cells from PBMCs, obtained from culture after CMV antigen stimulation. Every receptor here comes from a human donor in good health (CMV status not recorded). Some clones in this sample may be carry-over from other donors' samples. CDR3s include the opening cysteine and the closing phenylalanine or tryptophan. D genes are given only for firm matches. Some rows mark clone size as missing; the rest say once, few, many or name a class of expanded clone.

abundance | j_gene | d_gene | v_gene | CDR3nt | CDR3aa
. | TRBJ2-5 | . | TRBV19 | TGTGCCAGTAGTCTTCAGGGTATATTGGAGACCCAGTACTTC | CASSLQGILETQYF
. | TRBJ1-6 | . | TRBV27 | TGTGCCAGCAGTTTATTAATTGGGGGCGCCTATAATTCACCCCTCCACTTT | CASSLLIGGAYNSPLHF
many | TRBJ2-1 | TRBD2 | TRBV7-7 | TGTGCTAGCAGTGAAGGACTAGCGGGGTACAATGAGCAGTTCTTC | CASSEGLAGYNEQFF
many | TRBJ1-6 | TRBD1 | TRBV7-6 | TGTGCCAGCAGCTTAGCGCAAGCAGGGGGAGGTTCACCCCTCCACTTT | CASSLAQAGGGSPLHF
. | TRBJ2-1 | TRBD1 | TRBV5-4 | TGTGCCACCGAGGACAGGAGACTCTACAATGAGCAGTTCTTC | CATEDRRLYNEQFF
many | TRBJ2-2 | . | TRBV7-2 | TGTGCCAGCAGCTTACGGGATACCACCGGGGAGCTGTTTTTT | CASSLRDTTGELFF
few | TRBJ1-5 | TRBD1 | TRBV6-6 | TGTGCCAGCAACCCCCGGGGACAGGGCAATCAGCCCCAGCATTTT | CASNPRGQGNQPQHF
few | TRBJ1-2 | . | TRBV7-9 | TGTGCCAGCAGCCGCAAGAGTGGCTACACCTTC | CASSRKSGYTF
few | TRBJ2-3 | . | TRBV6-1 | TGTGCCAGCAGTCCCCGTGGCCTCGCAGATACGCAGTATTTT | CASSPRGLADTQYF
few | TRBJ1-4 | . | TRBV7-9 | TGTGCCAGCAGCTCAACCGGGACCGCGTCTAGTAATGAAAAACTGTTTTTT | CASSSTGTASSNEKLFF
few | TRBJ1-2 | . | TRBV2 | TGTGCCAACCGGGACGGCTATGGCTACACCTTC | CANRDGYGYTF
few | TRBJ1-2 | . | TRBV7-6 | TGTGCCAGCAGCTTAGGGGAAGGCAGGGGCGCCTATGGCTACACCTTC | CASSLGEGRGAYGYTF
. | TRBJ1-3 | . | TRBV27 | TGTGCCAGCAGTCCCGGGTTAAACTCTGGAAACACCATATATTTT | CASSPGLNSGNTIYF
. | TRBJ2-7 | TRBD1 | TRBV5-5 | TGTGCCAGCGGACAGGCGTACGAGCAGTACTTC | CASGQAYEQYF
. | TRBJ1-1 | . | TRBV7-6 | TGTGCCAGCAGCTTAGGGGACAACCTGAACACTGAAGCTTTCTTT | CASSLGDNLNTEAFF
. | TRBJ1-1 | . | TRBV4-1 | TGCGCCAGCAGCCAAGCACAGATGAACACTGAAGCTTTCTTT | CASSQAQMNTEAFF
few | TRBJ1-1 | . | TRBV7-9 | TGTGCCAGCAGCTTCCGTCTTGGCACTGAAGCTTTCTTT | CASSFRLGTEAFF
. | TRBJ2-2 | . | TRBV6-1 | TGTGCCAGCAGGCTCGCGGGGACCGGGGAGCTGTTTTTT | CASRLAGTGELFF
. | TRBJ2-3 | . | TRBV12-3/TRBV12-4 | TGTGCCAGCAATTGGGCAGGGATCACAGATACGCAGTATTTT | CASNWAGITDTQYF
. | TRBJ1-1 | . | TRBV7-6 | TGTGCCAGCAGCTTTTCAGAAGTGCGGACAGAGCGAAACACTGAAGCTTTCTTT | CASSFSEVRTERNTEAFF
. | TRBJ2-5 | . | TRBV12-3/TRBV12-4 | TGTGCCAGCAGTAAAGACAACCAAGAGACCCAGTACTTC | CASSKDNQETQYF
many | TRBJ1-2 | . | TRBV28 | TGTGCCAGCAGCGTCCAGGGAGCAGAAAATCTCCCCTATGGGGGCTACACCTTC | CASSVQGAENLPYGGYTF
. | TRBJ1-2 | TRBD1 | TRBV6-1 | TGTGCCAGCAGCGGGACAGGGGGTGAAGGGGACTATGGCTACACCTTC | CASSGTGGEGDYGYTF
. | TRBJ2-5 | TRBD1 | TRBV6-5 | TGTGCCAGCAGTTACTCGATCCCGGGACAGGGGCGGGAGACCCAGTACTTC | CASSYSIPGQGRETQYF
. | TRBJ2-1 | . | TRBV7-6 | TGTGTCAGCAGCTCCCCGGGACTCCCTGTAGGGGAGCAGTTCTTC | CVSSSPGLPVGEQFF
few | TRBJ2-3 | TRBD2 | TRBV6-1 | TGTGCCACCTCCCGGGGGGGGTGGGCCACAGATACGCAGTATTTT | CATSRGGWATDTQYF
. | TRBJ1-5 | TRBD1 | TRBV2 | TGTGCCAGCACCTCCCTCCGGGACAGTAATCAGCCCCAGCATTTT | CASTSLRDSNQPQHF
. | TRBJ2-3 | . | TRBV10-2 | TGCGCCAGCAGTGAGTGGGGGAGCACAGATACGCAGTATTTT | CASSEWGSTDTQYF
few | TRBJ2-1 | . | TRBV7-2 | TGTGCCAGCAGCTTAGCAGGGGCCGATGAGCAGTTCTTC | CASSLAGADEQFF
. | TRBJ1-4 | TRBD1 | TRBV6-1 | TGTGCCAGCAGTTCACCGGGACAGGGGGCATTTAATGAAAAACTGTTTTTT | CASSSPGQGAFNEKLFF
many | TRBJ2-5 | . | TRBV7-8 | TGTGCCAGCAGCTTCCTAGGGACTGGCCAAGAGACCCAGTACTTC | CASSFLGTGQETQYF
. | TRBJ1-1 | . | TRBV25-1 | TGTGCCAGCAGCGAAGGGGGACGTAGAACTGAAGCTTTCTTT | CASSEGGRRTEAFF
few | TRBJ1-2 | . | TRBV7-9 | TGTGCCAGCAGCGCGGGGCCTCGAGGCTACACCTTC | CASSAGPRGYTF
. | TRBJ1-5 | . | TRBV5-5 | TGTGCCAGCAGCCTCCGGGGGAATGGCAATCAGCCCCAGCATTTT | CASSLRGNGNQPQHF
. | TRBJ1-5 | . | TRBV2 | TGTGCCAGCGGGGAGGTAGGGACGATCAATCAGCCCCAGCATTTT | CASGEVGTINQPQHF
few | TRBJ1-3 | . | TRBV7-1 | TGTGCCAGCATCTCAGGGGCTGGAAACACCATATATTTT | CASISGAGNTIYF
. | TRBJ1-1 | TRBD1 | TRBV6-5 | TGTGCCAGCAGTAACGGACAGGGGAACACTGAAGCTTTCTTT | CASSNGQGNTEAFF
few | TRBJ2-1 | . | TRBV23-1 | TGCGCCAGCAGTCACCGGGGGCCGTACAATGAGCAGTTCTTC | CASSHRGPYNEQFF
few | TRBJ2-1 | . | TRBV7-6 | TGTGCCAGCAGCCGGGACGGGTCCTACAATGAGCAGTTCTTC | CASSRDGSYNEQFF
. | TRBJ1-5 | . | TRBV6-2/TRBV6-3 | TGTGCCAGCAGTTACTCAGGGGACGATCAGCCCCAGCATTTT | CASSYSGDDQPQHF
few | TRBJ2-7 | . | TRBV29-1 | TGCAGCGTTGAGGGTTGGGACGAGCAGTACTTC | CSVEGWDEQYF
many | TRBJ1-1 | TRBD1 | TRBV7-9 | TGTGCCAGCAGCGGGACAGGGGGGATGAACACTGAAGCTTTCTTT | CASSGTGGMNTEAFF
. | TRBJ2-2 | . | TRBV6-5 | TGTGCCAGCAGTTCTACAGTAGGGGAGCTGTTTTTT | CASSSTVGELFF
. | TRBJ2-7 | . | TRBV12-3/TRBV12-4 | TGTGCCAGCACCATTGACAAGAGCTCCTACGAGCAGTACTTC | CASTIDKSSYEQYF
few | TRBJ1-5 | . | TRBV6-6 | TGTGCCAGCAGTTACGTACAGGGAGATAATCAGCCCCAGCATTTT | CASSYVQGDNQPQHF
. | TRBJ2-7 | . | TRBV11-2 | TGTGCCAGCAGCTTCTACCTCTCCTACGAGCAGTACTTC | CASSFYLSYEQYF
many | TRBJ1-1 | TRBD1 | TRBV7-6 | TGTGCCAGCAGCTCGGACAGGGCTGAAGCTTTCTTT | CASSSDRAEAFF
. | TRBJ1-1 | . | TRBV19 | TGTGCCAGTAGTATAGTTAGGGGCCAGGACACTGAAGCTTTCTTT | CASSIVRGQDTEAFF
. | TRBJ2-6 | . | TRBV5-4 | TGTGCCAGCAGCTCAGCCCCGGGGATCTCTGGGGCCAACGTCCTGACTTTC | CASSSAPGISGANVLTF
. | TRBJ2-1 | . | TRBV7-8 | TGTGCCAGCAGCTCATTAGACCTACGCCAGTTCTTC | CASSSLDLRQFF
few | TRBJ2-7 | . | TRBV4-1 | TGCGCCAGCAGCCAACCTAGCCACTCCTACGAGCAGTACTTC | CASSQPSHSYEQYF
. | TRBJ2-3 | . | TRBV7-9 | TGTGCCAGCAGCATAGACCGGGACTCGGGTACGCAGTATTTT | CASSIDRDSGTQYF
. | TRBJ2-1 | . | TRBV4-1 | TGCGCCAGCAGCCAAGATTTAAGTGCTACGCAGTTCTTC | CASSQDLSATQFF